A selection of T cell receptor beta chains follows, all from one sample in a study of Graves' ophthalmopathy and Graves' hyperthyroidism. TCRdb re-called the multiplex PCR reads with MiXCR, one entry per CDR3 protein. The sample lists 600,000 to 700,000 distinct CDR3 sequences; over 40% were seen once. The sample comprised peripheral blood. Every receptor here comes from an adult man with Graves' ophthalmopathy. Each CDR3 is given with its conserved first and last residue. Fields, in order: CDR3 protein, CDR3 DNA, CDR3 length, clone size, J gene, V gene, D gene. The D gene is left open where the match is weak. The listing skips clone size in some rows; elsewhere it reads once, few, many or a size class.

CASSGTWREGPGELFF | TGCGCCAGCAGCGGAACGTGGCGGGAGGGCCCCGGGGAGCTGTTTTTT | 16 | . | TRBJ2-2 | TRBV5-1 | TRBD2
CASAPTMRGAEAFF | TGCGCCAGTGCCCCAACCATGAGGGGGGCTGAAGCTTTCTTT | 14 | many | TRBJ1-1 | TRBV5-1 | .
CASSSQLQGPKLFF | TGTGCCAGCAGCTCGCAATTACAGGGGCCAAAACTGTTTTTT | 14 | many | TRBJ1-4 | TRBV7-8 | TRBD1
CASSGYIQETQYF | TGTGCCAGCAGTGGATATATCCAAGAGACCCAGTACTTC | 13 | . | TRBJ2-5 | TRBV2 | .
CASSKDGQDLSSYTF | TGTGCCAGCAGTAAAGACGGACAGGACCTTTCCTCTTACACCTTC | 15 | many | TRBJ1-2 | TRBV6-1 | TRBD1
CASSPDRELFF | TGTGCCAGCAGCCCAGACCGGGAGCTGTTTTTT | 11 | . | TRBJ2-2 | TRBV7-9 | .
CASSQDQDRAGANVLTF | TGCGCCAGCAGCCAAGATCAGGACAGGGCTGGGGCCAACGTCCTGACTTTC | 17 | . | TRBJ2-6 | TRBV4-1 | TRBD1
CASSYIGSGLSNQPQHF | TGTGCCAGCAGTTACATAGGGTCAGGATTAAGCAATCAGCCCCAGCATTTT | 17 | few | TRBJ1-5 | TRBV10-3 | .
CASSDLPAENYGYTF | TGCGCCAGCAGTGATTTGCCCGCAGAGAACTATGGCTACACCTTC | 15 | once | TRBJ1-2 | TRBV10-2 | .
CASSGTGTGEFHGYTF | TGCGCCAGCAGCGGTACCGGGACAGGGGAATTTCATGGCTACACCTTC | 16 | few | TRBJ1-2 | TRBV4-1 | TRBD1
CASGRGGGDGYTF | TGTGCCAGCGGGCGTGGGGGAGGCGACGGCTACACCTTC | 13 | many | TRBJ1-2 | TRBV9 | .
CASSNLADPNTGELFF | TGTGCCAGCAGCAACCTAGCGGACCCGAACACCGGGGAGCTGTTTTTT | 16 | few | TRBJ2-2 | TRBV5-4 | TRBD2
CASSVSAAGEQYF | TGCGCCAGCAGCGTTTCTGCTGCGGGCGAGCAGTACTTC | 13 | many | TRBJ2-7 | TRBV5-1 | .
CATSRGQGNEKLFF | TGTGCCACCAGCAGAGGACAGGGGAATGAAAAACTGTTTTTT | 14 | . | TRBJ1-4 | TRBV15 | TRBD1
CASSQGFQETQYF | TGCGCCAGCAGCCAGGGCTTCCAAGAGACCCAGTACTTC | 13 | many | TRBJ2-5 | TRBV5-5 | .
CASSLRGGGGLEKLFF | TGTGCCAGCAGCTTAAGGGGAGGTGGGGGGCTTGAAAAACTGTTTTTT | 16 | . | TRBJ1-4 | TRBV7-2 | .
CASSEAVGLADGYTF | TGTGCCAGCAGTGAAGCGGTTGGTCTAGCGGATGGCTACACCTTC | 15 | . | TRBJ1-2 | TRBV2 | .
CATSDFRESGPYEQYF | TGTGCCACCAGTGACTTCCGGGAGTCCGGGCCCTACGAGCAGTACTTC | 16 | many | TRBJ2-7 | TRBV24-1 | .
CASSFELGGELFF | TGTGCCAGCAGCTTCGAGCTTGGCGGGGAGCTGTTTTTT | 13 | . | TRBJ2-2 | TRBV11-2 | .
CAITPQGSNQPQYF | TGTGCCATCACCCCACAGGGTAGCAATCAGCCCCAGTACTTC | 14 | . | TRBJ2-5 | TRBV10-3 | .
CASSSRTINNSPLHF | TGTGCCAGCAGCTCCCGGACAATTAATAATTCACCCCTCCACTTT | 15 | few | TRBJ1-6 | TRBV7-8 | .
CATSDLAGTGELFF | TGTGCCACCAGTGATTTGGCCGGGACAGGGGAGCTGTTTTTT | 14 | once | TRBJ2-2 | TRBV24-1 | .
CAISDWGETQYF | TGTGCCATCAGTGACTGGGGGGAGACCCAGTACTTC | 12 | . | TRBJ2-5 | TRBV10-3 | .
CASSRDIRNYGCTF | . | 14 | . | TRBJ1-2 | TRBV10-3 | .
CASSTTGSNTEAFF | TGTGCCAGTAGTACGACAGGGTCGAACACTGAAGCTTTCTTT | 14 | . | TRBJ1-1 | TRBV19 | TRBD1
CASSVSTDSGYTF | TGTGCCAGCAGCGTTTCAACAGATTCTGGCTACACCTTC | 13 | many | TRBJ1-2 | TRBV9 | .
CASSPRGGAAGYTF | TGTGCCAGCAGTCCCCGAGGCGGGGCGGCCGGCTACACCTTC | 14 | . | TRBJ1-2 | TRBV12-3/TRBV12-4 | .
CASSFVGDNEKLFF | TGTGCCAGCAGCTTTGTAGGGGATAATGAAAAACTGTTTTTT | 14 | many | TRBJ1-4 | TRBV7-8 | .
CASSYNVGGLGTGELFF | TGTGCCAGCAGTTACAATGTCGGGGGCTTGGGAACCGGGGAGCTGTTTTTT | 17 | . | TRBJ2-2 | TRBV10-3 | .
CASSTQGGAEAFF | TGCGCCAGCAGCACACAGGGGGGCGCTGAAGCTTTCTTT | 13 | . | TRBJ1-1 | TRBV5-1 | TRBD1
CASSLDSVLYLHF | TGTGCCAGCAGCTTAGATTCGGTGCTTTACCTCCACTTT | 13 | many | TRBJ1-6 | TRBV7-8 | .
CATSGQGLLNTGELFF | TGTGCCACCAGCGGACAGGGGCTTCTGAACACTGGGGAGCTGTTTTTT | 16 | . | TRBJ2-2 | TRBV15 | TRBD1
CAISEGAHGNTEAFF | TGTGCCATCAGTGAGGGGGCGCACGGAAACACTGAAGCTTTCTTT | 15 | . | TRBJ1-1 | TRBV10-3 | .
CASSYRRAETNEKLFF | TGTGCCAGCAGTTACCGGAGGGCGGAAACTAATGAAAAACTGTTTTTT | 16 | . | TRBJ1-4 | TRBV6-6 | .
CASSLAGQAPRAEQYF | TGTGCCAGCAGTCTAGCGGGACAAGCCCCCAGGGCTGAGCAGTACTTC | 16 | . | TRBJ2-7 | TRBV2 | TRBD2
CASSLQGAYTGELFF | TGTGCCAGCAGTCTCCAGGGGGCCTACACCGGGGAGCTGTTTTTT | 15 | . | TRBJ2-2 | TRBV5-6 | TRBD1
CASSSGRETGELFF | TGTGCCAGCAGTAGCGGGAGGGAAACCGGGGAGCTGTTTTTT | 14 | few | TRBJ2-2 | TRBV10-3 | TRBD2
CAISAGGVYEQYF | TGTGCCATCAGTGCTGGGGGCGTCTACGAGCAGTACTTC | 13 | many | TRBJ2-7 | TRBV10-3 | .
CASSLRGLEGLNTEAFF | TGTGCCAGCAGCTTAAGGGGTCTTGAGGGATTGAACACTGAAGCTTTCTTT | 17 | . | TRBJ1-1 | TRBV7-3 | .
CASSYLGDRGRSVIYEQYF | TGTGCCAGCAGTTACTTAGGGGACAGGGGGCGCTCAGTAATCTACGAGCAGTACTTC | 19 | . | TRBJ2-7 | TRBV2 | TRBD1
CASSLVSLGTGTNQPQHF | TGTGCCAGCAGCTTAGTGTCCCTCGGGACAGGAACCAATCAGCCCCAGCATTTT | 18 | . | TRBJ1-5 | TRBV7-9 | TRBD1
CASSLGGGFLRQETQYF | TGTGCCAGCAGCTTAGGGGGGGGGTTTCTGCGCCAAGAGACCCAGTACTTC | 17 | . | TRBJ2-5 | TRBV7-9 | TRBD2